The source of this T cell receptor beta chain is a study of T cell responses to AZD1222 COVID-19 vaccine. Whether given at about 4 or about 12 weeks, second doses were pooled. With regard to this clone: Its specificity is not known.

Germline V lookup: CDR1 MNHEY, CDR2 SVGAGI. The CDR3 spans 12 residues. V was pared by 2 bases and J by 5 bases, with 3 bases between. Here immunoSEQ multiplex PCR was the method, and the copy in TCRdb shows in-frame clones only, minus some. Of 60,000 to 80,000 clones in the sample, about three quarters were seen once. Overall study results and limits: Donors skewed white British and female; clonal diversity was possibly underestimated. Baseline serostatus was positive in only a handful of AZD1222 recipients. Close to half of all spike-specific TCRs reportedly target regions of the variants that are unmutated.

This chain connects TRBV6-5 to TRBJ2-2; D unresolved. The origin of this receptor is an adult who received the AZD1222 COVID-19 vaccine. Material: peripheral blood, obtained 28 days after the second AZD1222 dose. The chain's CDR3 is CASSYGTGELFF. The CDR3 DNA reads TGTGCCAGCAGTTACGGGACCGGGGAGCTGTTTTTT.